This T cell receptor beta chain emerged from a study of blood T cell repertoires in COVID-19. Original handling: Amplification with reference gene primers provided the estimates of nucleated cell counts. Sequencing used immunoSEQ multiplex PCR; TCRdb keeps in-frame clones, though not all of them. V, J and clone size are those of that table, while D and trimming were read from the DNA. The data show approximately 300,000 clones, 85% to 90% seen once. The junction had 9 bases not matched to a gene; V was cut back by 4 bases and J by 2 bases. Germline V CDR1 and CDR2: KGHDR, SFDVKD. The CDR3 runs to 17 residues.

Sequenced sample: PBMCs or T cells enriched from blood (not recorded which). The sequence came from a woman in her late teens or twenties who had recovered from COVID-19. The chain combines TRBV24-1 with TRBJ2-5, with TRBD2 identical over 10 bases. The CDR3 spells CATSDSGLAGAQETQYF. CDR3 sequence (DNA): TGTGCCACCAGTGACTCAGGGCTAGCGGGGGCACAAGAGACCCAGTACTTC.